These 9 T cell receptor beta chains originate from one sample sequenced in a study of CD8+CD57+ T cells in acquired aplastic anemia. Patients selected for sequencing had displayed CD8+CD57+ cell expansion by flow cytometry. CDR3 and TCR beta VDJ profiling relied on genomic DNA as the template. TCRdb re-called the reads through MiXCR, storing one row per CDR3 protein. The table has 150,000 to 170,000 distinct CDR3 sequences, approximately 52% seen once. Sequencing was carried out using sorted CD4+, CD8+, or CD8+CD57+ T cells (not recorded which) from PBMCs. These receptors originate from a human donor with aplastic anemia.

This clonotype was picked up many times. The chain recombines TRBV12-3 or TRBV12-4 with TRBJ2-3; the D is unclear. The CDR3 has 14 amino acids. Trimming removed 6 bases at V and 0 bases at J, with 10 bases between. The DNA for the CDR3 is TGTGCCAGCAGCCCCGGGTTAAGCACAGATACGCAGTATTTT. Amino acid sequence: CASSPGLSTDTQYF.

This clonotype occurred many times. The chain has TRBV6-4 and TRBJ1-5; 7 bases match TRBD1. Trimming removed 6 bases from V and 6 bases from J; junction bases left unmatched: 8. The CDR3 totals 14 residues. The V gene's germline CDR1 is MRHNA and CDR2 SNTAGT. CDR3 bases: TGTGCCAGCAGCCCCGAGGGGGCAACTCAGCCCCAGCATTTT. It translates to CASSPEGATQPQHF.

The genes are TRBV2 and TRBJ2-5; the D gene is possibly TRBD2 (7 bases). V dropped 8 bases and J dropped 5 bases, with 15 bases sitting between them. The CDR3 has 13 amino acids. Per germline, CDR1 SNHLY and CDR2 FYNNEI. The CDR3 here is CASGGGGAETQYF. The CDR3 nucleotides are TGTGCCAGCGGGGGCGGGGGAGCCGAGACCCAGTACTTC.

The genes are TRBV24-1 and TRBJ1-2; 9 bases line up with TRBD1. Germline CDR1 and CDR2: KGHDR and SFDVKD. This CDR3 region has 14 residues. J was trimmed by 4 bases and V by 4 bases; bases with no gene match: 3. CDR3 protein: CATSDVDRGYGYTF. The CDR3 nucleotides are TGTGCCACCAGTGACGTGGACAGGGGCTATGGCTACACCTTC.

This clonotype was counted only a few times. The genes are TRBV10-3 and TRBJ2-7; 9 nucleotides line up with TRBD2. V shed 7 bases and J 0 bases; nucleotides not matched to a gene: 1. The CDR3 length is 13 residues. The germline CDR1 and CDR2 sequences are ENHRY and SYGVKD. For the CDR3, the DNA is TGTGCCATCACTAGCGGGGACTCCTACGAGCAGTACTTC. Protein sequence: CAITSGDSYEQYF.

About this clonotype: One end of the junction varies from germline; a read error may be responsible. The chain recombines TRBV2 with TRBJ2-1, with D possibly TRBD2 on 6 matching bases. Germline V gene sequence: CDR1 SNHLY, CDR2 FYNNEI. The CDR3 is 16 amino acids. The DNA for the CDR3 is TGTGCCACCAGTGATTTGGAGGGGTCACGGGGAAATGAGCAGTTCTTC. Translated: CATSDLEGSRGNEQFF.

A note on this clonotype: A read error may account for a junction end that differs from germline. V gene TRBV25-1 combines with J gene TRBJ1-6, with a possible D match to TRBD1 (5 bases). The CDR3 loop spans 15 amino acids. Germline loops: CDR1 MGHDK, CDR2 SYGVNS. CDR3 region: CVSSETGREASPLHF. The CDR3 bases are TGTGTCAGCAGTGAAACGGGACGGGAGGCGTCACCCCTCCACTTT.

The chain combines TRBV19 with TRBJ2-7; D unresolved. The CDR3 covers 15 residues. Trimming took 3 bases from V and 2 from J, leaving 14 bases between them. From germline, CDR1 is LNHDA and CDR2 SQIVND (reference sequence). CDR3 region: CASSIYGMGPYEQYF. Written as DNA, the CDR3 is TGTGCCAGTAGTATTTATGGGATGGGCCCCTACGAGCAGTACTTC.

This clonotype was counted once. V usage is TRBV25-1 and J usage is TRBJ2-3; the D gene is possibly TRBD2 (5 bases). Germline CDR1 reads MGHDK; CDR2 reads SYGVNS. Trimming stripped 8 bases from V and 4 bases from J, with 13 bases between. The CDR3 totals 13 residues. The CDR3 region is CASGGNSADTQYF. The CDR3 region has the DNA TGTGCCAGCGGTGGCAATAGCGCAGATACGCAGTATTTT.